The 23 T cell receptor beta chains reported below all come from one sample, sequenced in a study of T cell responses to AZD1222 COVID-19 vaccine. TCRdb's table, derived via immunoSEQ multiplex PCR, lists solely in-frame clones and lacks some. Among 88,000 or so clones listed, roughly nine tenths were seen once. The material sequenced was peripheral blood, taken 28 days after the second AZD1222 dose. These receptors originate from an adult who received the AZD1222 COVID-19 vaccine.

The sample holds a few counts of this clone. The chain couples TRBV2 to TRBJ1-2, with D possibly being TRBD1 (5 bases). This CDR3 has 11 residues. V was trimmed by 6 bases and J by 7 bases, leaving 9 bases between them. Germline V gives CDR1 SNHLY, CDR2 FYNNEI. This chain's CDR3 is CASRTEGGYTF. The CDR3 DNA sequence: TGTGCCAGCAGGACAGAAGGTGGCTACACCTTC.

The chain has TRBV7-8 and TRBJ2-7; TRBD1 matches 10 bases. This CDR3 contains 14 residues. The V gene's germline CDR1 is SGHVS and CDR2 FQNEAQ. Trimming removed 2 bases from V and 6 bases from J; junction bases left unmatched: 4. This CDR3 reads CASSLLGQGLEQYF. Written as DNA, the CDR3 is TGTGCCAGCAGCTTATTGGGACAGGGGCTCGAGCAGTACTTC.

There are a few counts of this clone. This chain links TRBV12-3 or TRBV12-4 with TRBJ2-1; D may correspond to TRBD1 or TRBD2 (6 bases each). The CDR3 sequence is 12 residues long. The V and J ends lost 2 bases and 8 bases respectively, with 7 bases between them. The CDR3 region has the DNA TGTGCCAGCAGTTTAAGGGGGGATGAGCAGTTCTTC. This translates into CASSLRGDEQFF.

Remarks on this clone: One junction end does not reproduce the germline sequence, and a read error may be involved. The chain uses TRBV30 and TRBJ2-7; the match to TRBD2 covers 11 bases. CDR1 and CDR2 (germline): GTSNPN, SVGIG (reference sequence). The CDR3 covers 13 residues. The CDR3 region is CAGRLAGTYEQYF. The CDR3, as DNA: TGTGCCGGGAGACTAGCGGGAACCTACGAGCAGTACTTC.

The genes are TRBV5-1 and TRBJ1-2, with 9 bases that match TRBD1. The CDR3 has 15 residues. Germline CDR1 is SGHRS and CDR2 is YFSETQ. V was pared by 0 bases and J by 4 bases, with 4 bases of the junction left unmatched. In nucleotides, the CDR3 is TGCGCCAGCAGCTTGGAGGGACAGGGCGCCTATGGCTACACCTTC. The encoded protein is CASSLEGQGAYGYTF.

This clone was counted only a few times. The rearrangement links TRBV6-6 to TRBJ1-6; TRBD1 might be the D (5 bases). Germline CDR1 is MNHNY and CDR2 is SVGAGI (reference sequence). The CDR3 extends over 15 amino acids. V gave up 2 bases and J gave up 5 bases, with 10 bases separating them. The CDR3: CASSYDPGNNSPLHF. The CDR3 nucleotides are TGTGCCAGCAGTTACGACCCAGGGAATAATTCACCCCTCCACTTT.

The chain employs TRBV6-1 and TRBJ2-3; 8 bases fit TRBD1. There are 16 residues in the CDR3. Germline-derived CDR1 and CDR2 are MNHNS and SASEGT. The J segment lost 1 base and the V segment lost 4 bases, leaving 7 bases of the junction unmatched. The CDR3 here is CASSVDRGLRTDTQYF. CDR3 in DNA: TGTGCCAGCAGTGTAGACAGGGGCTTACGCACAGATACGCAGTATTTT.

The chain is built from TRBV6-5 and TRBJ1-1, with 8 nucleotides matching TRBD1. Trimming at V came to 9 bases and at J to 3 bases, leaving 12 bases not matched to a gene. The CDR3 has 15 residues. Germline CDR1 MNHEY, CDR2 SVGAGI. In DNA form, the CDR3 reads TGTGCCAGTGGCAGGGGGCTTTTGGGCTACACTGAAGCTTTCTTT. Amino acid sequence: CASGRGLLGYTEAFF.

CDR3 sequence reads: CASAPDSYNEQFF. The DNA for the CDR3 is TGTGCCAGCGCCCCGGACAGTTACAATGAGCAGTTCTTC. The rearrangement uses TRBV18 and TRBJ2-1; D is possibly TRBD1 (6 bases). Germline loops: CDR1 KGHSH, CDR2 LQKENI. The CDR3 is 13 amino acids. V lost 8 bases and J 4 bases, leaving 12 bases between the germline ends.

DNA for the CDR3: TGCGCCAGCAGCTTGGGGGTGACAGGAGCCACCGGGGAGCTGTTTTTT. This sequence encodes CASSLGVTGATGELFF. The J gene is TRBJ2-2, the V gene TRBV5-1; D is possibly TRBD1 (6 bases). Trimming removed 0 bases from V and 4 bases from J, with 13 bases in between. The CDR3 has 16 residues. Germline V lookup: CDR1 SGHRS, CDR2 YFSETQ.

This chain connects TRBV15 to TRBJ2-3; D might be TRBD1 (6 bases). There are 16 residues in the CDR3. V dropped 2 bases and J dropped 2 bases, with 14 bases sitting between them. Germline CDR1 and CDR2: LNHNV and YYDKDF (reference sequence). The CDR3 DNA follows: TGTGCCACCAGCAGACTCGGACAGCTGAACACAGATACGCAGTATTTT. It encodes CATSRLGQLNTDTQYF.

CDR3 amino acids: CASSPSGSGGRQETQYF. The CDR3 DNA reads as TGTGCCAGCAGCCCTTCCGGGTCGGGGGGGCGACAAGAGACCCAGTACTTC. V and J are TRBV3-1 (or the pseudogene TRBV3-2) and TRBJ2-5, with 8 bases matching TRBD2. J lost 2 bases, V lost 4 bases, and 12 bases had no gene match. CDR1 LGHDT and CDR2 YNNKEL come from the germline V gene (reference sequence). The CDR3 has 17 amino acids.

V and J are TRBV7-9 and TRBJ2-7, with TRBD1 identical over 7 bases. V shed 4 bases, J shed 7 bases, and the junction held 10 bases outside the gene matches. Germline CDR1 and CDR2: SEHNR and FQNEAQ (reference sequence). This CDR3 is built from 14 residues. Here the CDR3 reads CASSSTGTVLEQYF. The CDR3 nucleotides read TGTGCCAGCAGCTCCACCGGGACAGTCTTAGAGCAGTACTTC.

This chain uses TRBV7-9 with TRBJ1-2; possible D gene TRBD1, 6 bases. CDR1 is SEHNR, CDR2 FQNEAQ, per germline (reference sequence). This CDR3 has 15 residues. Trimming cost V 5 bases and J 8 bases, with 21 bases left between them. As DNA, the CDR3 is TGTGCCAGCAGCCCTCAGGACAGCCCGGCGATAGGCTACACCTTC. Amino acids: CASSPQDSPAIGYTF.

V is TRBV19 and J is TRBJ2-2; 8 nucleotides align to TRBD1. CDR1 and CDR2 (germline): LNHDA, SQIVND (reference sequence). The V segment lost 3 bases and the J segment 6 bases; nucleotides outside the gene matches: 6. CDR3 size: 15 residues. CDR3 sequence: CASSMLDREAGELFF. The CDR3 DNA follows: TGTGCCAGTAGTATGTTGGACAGGGAGGCCGGGGAGCTGTTTTTT.

V gene TRBV3-1 (or the pseudogene TRBV3-2) combines with J gene TRBJ1-2; 7 bases line up with TRBD1. Germline V gives CDR1 LGHDT, CDR2 YNNKEL (reference sequence). The CDR3 runs to 15 residues. V dropped 4 bases and J dropped 8; count of bases not matched to a gene: 13. The CDR3 spells CASSPVTGASGGYTF. The DNA of the CDR3 is TGTGCCAGCAGCCCCGTCACAGGGGCTTCAGGCGGCTACACCTTC.

The chain combines TRBV5-1 with TRBJ1-2; weak D call: TRBD1 (6 bases). This CDR3 has 13 residues. Germline CDR1 and CDR2: SGHRS and YFSETQ. The V end lost 0 bases, the J end lost 8 bases, and 11 bases lay between the germline ends. The CDR3 reads CASSLVQGSGYTF. The DNA for the CDR3 is TGCGCCAGCAGCTTGGTCCAGGGGTCGGGCTACACCTTC.

V and J are TRBV6-5 and TRBJ1-5, with no clear D. This CDR3 is built from 13 residues. The V end lost 8 bases, the J end lost 7 bases, and 15 bases lay between the germline ends. CDR1 is MNHEY, CDR2 SVGAGI, per germline. CDR3 bases: TGTGCCAGCGACGGTGGGCCGGGGCAGCCCCAGCATTTT. It encodes CASDGGPGQPQHF.

V is TRBV5-1 and J is TRBJ2-7, with 9 bases aligning to TRBD1. V gave up 0 bases and J gave up 2 bases; unmatched junction bases: 3. Per the germline V gene, CDR1 is SGHRS and CDR2 is YFSETQ. This CDR3 has 15 amino acids. The CDR3 bases are TGCGCCAGCAGCTTGGGAGACAGGGGGGCCTACGAGCAGTACTTC. This sequence encodes CASSLGDRGAYEQYF.

The chain links TRBV27 to TRBJ2-3, with D perhaps matching TRBD2 (5 bases). The CDR3 covers 15 residues. CDR1 MNHEY and CDR2 SMNVEV come from the germline V gene (reference sequence). V lost 3 bases and J lost 0, with 10 bases in between. CDR3 region: CASSFRGPSTDTQYF. In nucleotides, the CDR3 is TGTGCCAGCAGTTTTAGAGGGCCTAGCACAGATACGCAGTATTTT.

This clone occurred once. V usage is TRBV9 and J usage is TRBJ2-2; D is possibly TRBD1 (5 bases). Germline V CDR1 and CDR2: SGDLS, YYNGEE. V was cut by 2 bases and J by 1 base, with 18 bases left in between. The CDR3 consists of 18 residues. CDR3 region: CASSVHLMGPLNTGELFF. DNA of the CDR3: TGTGCCAGCAGCGTGCACTTAATGGGGCCCTTGAACACCGGGGAGCTGTTTTTT.

In the case of this clone: Additional DNA sequences in this sample encode the identical CDR3. The gene calls are TRBV12-3 or TRBV12-4 and TRBJ1-2, with 7 bases identical to TRBD1. The V segment lost 3 bases and the J segment 2 bases; nucleotides outside the gene matches: 0. The CDR3 contains 13 residues. CDR3: CASSLGQNYGYTF. The CDR3 coding sequence is TGTGCCAGCAGTTTGGGACAGAACTATGGCTACACCTTC.

The J gene is TRBJ1-3, the V gene TRBV9, with 9 nucleotides matching TRBD1. V was pared by 4 bases and J by 2 bases, with 4 bases of the junction left unmatched. The CDR3 is made up of 15 amino acids. Germline-derived CDR1 and CDR2 are SGDLS and YYNGEE. The DNA for the CDR3 is TGTGCCAGCAGCCCTCGGGACAGGGCTGGAAACACCATATATTTT. The encoded protein is CASSPRDRAGNTIYF.